These 14 T cell receptor beta chains originate from one sample sequenced in a study of OX40 agonist ivuxolimab in advanced cancers. Data came from immunoSEQ multiplex PCR; TCRdb stores just in-frame clones and leaves some out. The repertoire holds approximately 72,000 clones, with roughly 84% as singletons. Specimen: CD4+ or CD8+ T cells sorted from blood, collected in a trial of the OX40 agonist ivuxolimab. The receptor set was obtained from an adult with an advanced solid tumor such as melanoma, head and neck, liver or kidney cancer.

This clone appeared once. This chain links TRBV19 with TRBJ2-5, with unresolved D. Trimming took 0 bases from V and 4 from J, leaving 9 bases between them. CDR1 is LNHDA and CDR2 is SQIVND in the germline V gene (reference sequence). This CDR3 contains 14 residues. Here the CDR3 DNA reads TGTGCCAGTAGTATAGATCAGAATTCAGAGACCCAGTACTTC. Its translation is CASSIDQNSETQYF. Together with reference TRBV19 and TRBJ2-5, the CDR3 gives the full variable domain: DGGITQSPKYLFRKEGQNVTLSCEQNLNHDAMYWYRQDPGQGLRLIYYSQIVNDFQKGDIAEGYSVSREKKESFPLTVTSAQKNPTAFYLCASSIDQNSETQYFGPGTRLLVL.

The chain uses TRBV6-5 and TRBJ1-2; weak D call: TRBD1 (6 bases). V dropped 6 bases and J dropped 6 bases, with 17 bases sitting between them. Germline loops: CDR1 MNHEY, CDR2 SVGAGI. CDR3 length: 14 amino acids. The DNA of the CDR3 is TGTGCCAGCAGCCGAAATAACAGGGTCCATGGCTACACCTTC. Residues: CASSRNNRVHGYTF.

V and J are TRBV20-1 and TRBJ2-3; D unclear. Trimming pared 3 bases from V and 4 bases from J, leaving 5 bases between. The CDR3 spans 11 residues. Germline-derived CDR1 and CDR2 are DFQATT and SNEGSKA (reference sequence). CDR3 nucleotide sequence: TGCAGTGCTAGGAGTCCAGATACGCAGTATTTT. It encodes CSARSPDTQYF.

The rearrangement links TRBV27 to TRBJ2-7; TRBD2 might be the D (5 bases). The CDR3 sequence is 15 residues long. V lost 5 bases to trimming and J lost 9 bases, with 23 bases between them. Germline CDR1 reads MNHEY; CDR2 reads SMNVEV (reference sequence). CDR3 DNA: TGTGCCAGCAGTCCGTCCGGGATCTCCAAACTCACGCAGTACTTC. It yields the protein CASSPSGISKLTQYF.

The chain recombines TRBV25-1 with TRBJ2-7, with D maybe TRBD1 (5 bases). This CDR3 comprises 14 residues. CDR1 MGHDK and CDR2 SYGVNS come from the germline V gene. Trimming left V 7 bases short and J 0 bases short, with 13 bases between. The CDR3 protein is CASMKRGGSYEQYF. The CDR3 DNA follows: TGTGCCAGCATGAAAAGGGGCGGCTCCTACGAGCAGTACTTC.

V is TRBV28 and J is TRBJ2-1, with 7 bases lining up with TRBD2. With 2 bases clipped from V and 1 base from J, the junction kept 8 bases outside the gene matches. The CDR3 runs 17 residues. Per the germline V gene, CDR1 is MDHEN and CDR2 is SYDVKM. The CDR3 DNA reads as TGTGCCAGCAGTTTACCTATGTCGGGGGGTTCCTACAATGAGCAGTTCTTC. Its translation is CASSLPMSGGSYNEQFF.

The chain joins TRBV2 to TRBJ1-5; D possibly corresponds to TRBD1 (6 bases). Germline V CDR1 and CDR2: SNHLY, FYNNEI. The CDR3 covers 17 residues. V lost 2 bases and J lost 0, with 14 bases in between. The CDR3 nucleotides read TGTGCCAGCAGTGAAAGGTTGGGGGGCCGTAGCAATCAGCCCCAGCATTTT. Encoded protein: CASSERLGGRSNQPQHF.

The V and J genes are TRBV2 and TRBJ2-2, with 8 positions matching TRBD1. The CDR3 consists of 14 residues. Trimming removed 6 bases from V and 5 bases from J; junction bases left unmatched: 5. Germline V gene lookup returns CDR1 SNHLY and CDR2 FYNNEI. The CDR3 here is CASSDDRGTGELFF. Here the CDR3 DNA reads TGTGCCAGCAGCGACGACAGGGGAACCGGGGAGCTGTTTTTT.

CDR3 bases: TGTGCCAGTAGTATCGCAGAGGGAGGACAGGGCTCCTACGAGCAGTACTTC. Its protein is CASSIAEGGQGSYEQYF. This rearrangement joins TRBV19 to TRBJ2-7, with 8 bases lining up with TRBD1. The trim removed 3 bases at V and 0 bases at J, leaving 10 bases unmatched. Germline assignment: CDR1 LNHDA and CDR2 SQIVND (reference sequence). CDR3 length equals 17 residues. Using reference TRBV19 and TRBJ2-7 for the parts outside the CDR3, the full variable domain is DGGITQSPKYLFRKEGQNVTLSCEQNLNHDAMYWYRQDPGQGLRLIYYSQIVNDFQKGDIAEGYSVSREKKESFPLTVTSAQKNPTAFYLCASSIAEGGQGSYEQYFGPGTRLTVT.

The chain carries TRBV28 and TRBJ1-4; TRBD1 is a possible D gene (6 bases). The germline CDR1 and CDR2 sequences are MDHEN and SYDVKM. The CDR3 runs to 15 residues. V was trimmed by 5 bases and J by 1 base, leaving 11 bases between them. CDR3 nucleotides: TGTGCCAGCAGTCCCCAGGACAGAACTAATGAAAAACTGTTTTTT. Its translation is CASSPQDRTNEKLFF.

The J gene is TRBJ2-3, the V gene TRBV11-2; maybe TRBD2 (6 bases). Looked up from germline, CDR1 is SGHAT and CDR2 is FQNNGV. CDR3 length: 17 amino acids. Trimming removed 1 base from V and 0 bases from J, with 14 bases in between. The CDR3 DNA reads as TGTGCCAGCAGCTTAGGAACGGGACTCTCTAGCACAGATACGCAGTATTTT. Translated, it gives CASSLGTGLSSTDTQYF.

The chain uses TRBV5-8 and TRBJ2-6, with 11 bases that match TRBD1. The germline CDR1 and CDR2 sequences are SGHTS and YDEGEE. The CDR3 consists of 18 residues. V shed 0 bases and J 3 bases; nucleotides not matched to a gene: 5. The CDR3: CASSLAGQGARGANVLTF. CDR3 sequence (DNA): TGTGCCAGCAGCTTGGCCGGACAGGGGGCGCGTGGGGCCAACGTCCTGACTTTC.

The chain has TRBV4-2 and TRBJ2-1; D is unresolved. Germline V lookup: CDR1 LGHNA, CDR2 YNFKEQ. This CDR3 spans 16 amino acids. The V gene lost 0 bases and the J gene lost 0 bases, with 9 bases spanning the gap. The CDR3 DNA reads TGTGCCAGCAGCCAAGAAAAGTGGTCCTCCTACAATGAGCAGTTCTTC. Amino acids: CASSQEKWSSYNEQFF.

The J gene is TRBJ2-1, the V gene TRBV7-2; D gene uncertain. The CDR3 spans 15 residues. Germline values: CDR1 SGHTA, CDR2 FQGNSA. V dropped 2 bases and J dropped 4 bases, with 12 bases sitting between them. Written as DNA, the CDR3 is TGTGCCAGCAGCTTATCAACATCGCCGTACAATGAGCAGTTCTTC. It translates to CASSLSTSPYNEQFF.